This T cell receptor beta chain was sequenced during a study of early T cells in non-severe SARS-CoV-2 infection. The wider study: Chains from this unsorted whole-blood bulk RNA could not be paired. Broader study findings: VDJdb matching, biased toward anti-spike CD8 responses, missed private and CD4 specificities.

This clonotype was found many times. Its target is not known. The V end lost 6 bases, the J end lost 7 bases, and 12 bases lay between the germline ends. CDR3 size: 11 residues. The germline CDR1 and CDR2 sequences are DFQATT and SNEGSKA (reference sequence). Individual cDNA molecules were tagged with unique molecular identifiers, the study reported. TCRdb called the 5' RACE reads again in MiXCR, with one record for every CDR3 protein. The sample includes 60,000 to 70,000 distinct CDR3 sequences, over 4% of them seen just once. What was sequenced was whole blood. The sequence derives from an adult who was a healthcare worker with PCR-confirmed SARS-CoV-2 infection or an uninfected control (not recorded which). This chain links TRBV20-1 with TRBJ1-2; no reliable D call. This chain's CDR3 is CSAQYVAGYTF. As DNA, the CDR3 is TGCAGTGCGCAATATGTGGCTGGCTACACCTTC.